This is a list of T cell receptor beta chains from one sample in a study of T-cell reconstitution after alpha-beta-depleted transplantation in children. Via MiXCR, TCRdb re-called the PCR reads, giving one row per CDR3 protein. Of around 600,000 distinct CDR3 sequences detected, about 10% appear once; the ten largest clones hold less than 5%. Sequencing was performed on PBMCs from the stem cell graft donor, taken from the stem cell graft. These receptors all come from a human donor who donated a stem cell graft to a child with acute myeloid leukemia. CDR3s include the opening cysteine and the closing phenylalanine or tryptophan. Clone sizes are given selectively: once, few, many, or a class where the clone is expanded.

V gene	clone size	J gene	CDR3 protein
TRBV5-1	many	TRBJ2-1	CASSLAPLGANEQFF
TRBV28	-	TRBJ1-2	CASSFVRVPLGGYTF
TRBV7-2	many	TRBJ2-1	CASSRTSGSNEQFF
TRBV20-1	-	TRBJ1-5	CSSRQGNQPQHF
TRBV28	many	TRBJ2-7	CASSLLSGSSEQYF
TRBV20-1	few	TRBJ2-2	CSGYFSNTGELFF
TRBV7-6	few	TRBJ2-2	CASSFGISTAAGADGELFF
TRBV12-3/TRBV12-4	many	TRBJ2-1	CASSPRLASYNEQFF
TRBV7-9	few	TRBJ1-1	CASSLAAGWNTEAFF
TRBV3-1	few	TRBJ1-1	CATKKDTEAFF
TRBV6-2/TRBV6-3	few	TRBJ1-5	CASRAAPMDRYNQPQHF
TRBV12-3/TRBV12-4	-	TRBJ2-7	CASSSTGGLSYEQYF
TRBV15	few	TRBJ2-3	CATSSRTGRPDTQYF
TRBV7-2	-	TRBJ2-3	CASSLTRKQGFTDTQYF
TRBV6-1	many	TRBJ2-2	CASRAPTGVGELFF
TRBV12-3/TRBV12-4	-	TRBJ2-1	CASRGGTSGRGYEQFF
TRBV5-1	few	TRBJ1-1	CASSRGAKAEIEAFF
TRBV4-3	-	TRBJ2-3	CASSQDRATDTQYF
TRBV7-2	many	TRBJ2-1	CASSLVYEQFF
TRBV5-5	few	TRBJ1-5	CASSLTGHQPQHF
TRBV20-1	-	TRBJ2-1	CSARAVPSYNEHFF
TRBV12-3/TRBV12-4	-	TRBJ1-1	CASTITGAANTEAFF
TRBV2	few	TRBJ2-4	CASSESVLAKNIQYF
TRBV28	many	TRBJ2-7	CASSHGTGSSF
TRBV7-8	few	TRBJ1-3	CASSLLSGDGNTIYF
TRBV19	few	TRBJ2-7	CASSIRQGVGDEQYF
TRBV20-1	-	TRBJ2-1	CSATVSGTSYNEQFF